What follows are 25 T cell receptor beta chains derived from one specimen sequenced in a study of blood T cells in healthy people across ages. A second PCR of 7 to 11 cycles used a sample-barcoded 5' primer and a J-beta primer mix. TCRdb used MiXCR to reprocess the 5' RACE reads, holding one entry per CDR3 protein. The sample has approximately 1.5 million distinct CDR3 sequences, roughly 43% seen once. The sequencing input was blood. The receptors originated from a woman between 18 and 29 years old in good health.

The table lists this clonotype with a few counts. J is TRBJ2-7 and V is TRBV28; D remains ambiguous. Deletions cut 7 bases from V and 12 bases from J, with 25 bases between. The CDR3 loop spans 14 amino acids. Germline V gene data show CDR1 as MDHEN and CDR2 as SYDVKM. The CDR3 region has the DNA TGTGCCAGCACCCCAACAGAGCCGCAGGACCCTTTGTACTTC. Residues: CASTPTEPQDPLYF.

Of note for this clonotype: A much more abundant neighbour one base away suggests this may be a read error. The chain joins TRBV10-3 to TRBJ2-3, with a tentative D call TRBD2 (5 bases). The germline CDR1 and CDR2 sequences are ENHRY and SYGVKD. The CDR3 is made up of 15 amino acids. The V end was cut by 6 bases, the J end by 3 bases, with 16 bases between. CDR3 DNA: TGTGCCATCAGCGAAACAGAGGGCGTGACAGATACGCAGTATTTT. Its translation: CAISETEGVTDTQYF.

The genes are TRBV7-2 and TRBJ2-2, with no clear D. V lost 2 bases and J 1 base, leaving 8 bases between the germline ends. Germline V CDR1 and CDR2: SGHTA, FQGNSA. The CDR3 extends over 15 amino acids. The CDR3: CASSLLAVNTGELFF. CDR3 sequence (DNA): TGTGCCAGCAGCTTATTAGCTGTGAACACCGGGGAGCTGTTTTTT.

The chain joins TRBV7-2 to TRBJ1-1; possible D gene TRBD1, 5 bases. Trimming pared 5 bases from V and 0 bases from J, leaving 16 bases between. CDR1 SGHTA and CDR2 FQGNSA come from the germline V gene. This CDR3 is built from 16 residues. CDR3: CASSRQGWSMNTEAFF. The CDR3 DNA is TGTGCCAGCAGCCGGCAGGGTTGGAGTATGAACACTGAAGCTTTCTTT.

The V gene is TRBV5-1, the J gene TRBJ2-1; 8 bases are shared with TRBD1. The J call may be in error: the DNA end matches TRBJ2-7 better. Per the germline V gene, CDR1 is SGHRS and CDR2 is YFSETQ. The length of the CDR3 is 15 residues. The CDR3 protein is CASSLGDRSYNEQYF. The CDR3 DNA follows: TGCGCCAGCAGCCTCGGGGACAGGTCCTACAATGAGCAGTACTTC.

The CDR3 sequence: CAWTTGYNEQFF. CDR3 bases: TGTGCCTGGACGACAGGGTACAATGAGCAGTTCTTC. V is TRBV30 and J is TRBJ2-1; 7 positions agree with TRBD1. Germline values: CDR1 GTSNPN, CDR2 SVGIG (reference sequence). The CDR3 contains 12 residues. V lost 4 bases and J lost 4; bases outside the gene matches: 1. Supplemented by reference TRBV30 and TRBJ2-1, the full variable domain reads SQTIHQWPATLVQPVGSPLSLECTVEGTSNPNLYWYRQAAGRGLQLLFYSVGIGQISSEVPQNLSASRPQDRQFILSSKKLLLSDSGFYLCAWTTGYNEQFFGPGTRLTVL.

This clonotype was counted only a few times. V and J are TRBV20-1 and TRBJ2-1; D is undetermined. V lost 5 bases to trimming and J lost 0 bases, with 8 bases between them. The CDR3 extends over 13 amino acids. CDR1 is DFQATT and CDR2 is SNEGSKA in the germline V gene (reference sequence). DNA of the CDR3: TGCAGTGCTGAAGGGTACTCCTACAATGAGCAGTTCTTC. This translates into CSAEGYSYNEQFF.

The genes are TRBV7-2 and TRBJ2-3; perhaps TRBD1 as D (5 bases). Trimming shortened V by 4 bases and J by 0 bases, and 17 bases separated the two germline ends. The CDR3 runs 17 residues. Germline V gene data show CDR1 as SGHTA and CDR2 as FQGNSA. In DNA, the CDR3 is TGTGCCAGCAGCTCTACAGTGACAGCGCCTAGCACAGATACGCAGTATTTT. Residues: CASSSTVTAPSTDTQYF.

A few counts support this clonotype. The J gene is TRBJ1-2, the V gene TRBV6-2 or TRBV6-3, with no clear D. In germline, CDR1 is MNHEY, CDR2 SVGEGT. The CDR3 runs 12 residues. Trimming left V 2 bases short and J 3 bases short, with 4 bases between. The CDR3: CASSYGHYGYTF. The DNA for the CDR3 is TGTGCCAGCAGTTACGGGCACTATGGCTACACCTTC.

Of note for this clonotype: This may be a read error, as it is one base from a much larger clone. The chain combines TRBV28 with TRBJ1-2; 10 bases agree with TRBD1. CDR3 length: 16 amino acids. Germline CDR1 and CDR2: MDHEN and SYDVKM. The CDR3 region has the DNA TGTGTCAGCAGTTCGGGACAGGGGTGGGCTAACTATGGCTACACCTTC. Its translation: CVSSSGQGWANYGYTF.

This clonotype was picked up a small number of times. The genes are TRBV27 and TRBJ2-4; perhaps TRBD2 as D (5 bases). This CDR3 is built from 11 residues. Trimming shortened V by 5 bases and J by 11 bases, and 10 bases separated the two germline ends. CDR1 is MNHEY and CDR2 is SMNVEV in the germline V gene (reference sequence). The CDR3 loop is CASSDQRFQYF. CDR3 nucleotides: TGTGCCAGCAGTGACCAGCGGTTTCAGTACTTC.

The chain uses TRBV2 and TRBJ2-3; D unresolved. This CDR3 contains 11 residues. In germline, CDR1 is SNHLY, CDR2 FYNNEI. V gave up 6 bases and J gave up 8 bases, with 9 bases separating them. The CDR3 DNA is TGTGCCAGCAGATTACAAGGTACGCAGTATTTT. Translated, it gives CASRLQGTQYF.

This clonotype has just a few counts. The rearrangement links TRBV12-3 or TRBV12-4 to TRBJ2-5; D possibly corresponds to TRBD1 (6 bases). The DNA end is a closer match to TRBJ2-7, so the J assignment may be wrong. CDR3 length: 14 amino acids. CDR3 nucleotides: TGTGCCAGCAGTTTAACAGGGATGCGGTACGAGCAGTACTTC. Protein: CASSLTGMRYEQYF.

This clonotype was detected only a few times. The V gene is TRBV6-6, the J gene TRBJ2-5; 7 nucleotides agree with TRBD2. CDR1 is MNHNY, CDR2 SVGAGI, per germline (reference sequence). CDR3 length equals 15 residues. V shed 6 bases, J shed 1 base, and the junction held 8 bases outside the gene matches. CDR3 sequence: CASRDPSGGQETQYF. CDR3 coding DNA: TGTGCCAGCAGAGATCCTAGCGGAGGCCAAGAGACCCAGTACTTC.

V is TRBV4-1 and J is TRBJ2-4; 10 positions agree with TRBD2. Germline CDR1 is MGHRA and CDR2 is YSYEKL. CDR3 length: 19 amino acids. Trimming took 0 bases from V and 7 from J; bases not matched to a gene: 15. The CDR3 DNA sequence: TGCGCCAGCAGCCAAGATACCCTTCACCTAGCGGGGGTTGGTAACATTCAGTACTTC. Its protein product is CASSQDTLHLAGVGNIQYF.

This sequence joins TRBV6-1 and TRBJ2-4, with 7 bases lining up with TRBD2. The CDR3 is 16 amino acids. J gave up 2 bases and V 2 bases, and 6 bases lay outside the gene matches. Germline assignment: CDR1 MNHNS and CDR2 SASEGT. This chain's CDR3 is CASSEFGGGTKNIQYF. For the CDR3, the DNA is TGTGCCAGCAGTGAATTTGGGGGGGGGACCAAAAACATTCAGTACTTC.

This clonotype was seen ten or more times. The chain combines TRBV12-3 or TRBV12-4 with TRBJ2-3; D tentatively reads TRBD1 or TRBD2 (5 bases each). This CDR3 has 12 residues. The V and J ends lost 3 bases and 9 bases respectively, with 10 bases between them. In DNA form, the CDR3 reads TGTGCCAGCAGTTTGGGGGAGTACACGCAGTATTTT. It translates to CASSLGEYTQYF.

The sample holds a few counts of this clonotype. The chain is built from TRBV7-2 and TRBJ2-7; TRBD2 matches 10 bases. V lost 1 base and J lost 4; bases outside the gene matches: 4. This CDR3 has 15 amino acids. Germline CDR1 is SGHTA and CDR2 is FQGNSA. The CDR3 DNA is TGTGCCAGCAGCTTAGAGGGACTAGCGACTTACGAGCAGTACTTC. It translates to CASSLEGLATYEQYF.

This chain uses TRBV7-2 with TRBJ2-1; 10 nucleotides align to TRBD1. This CDR3 region has 14 residues. The V gene's germline CDR1 is SGHTA and CDR2 FQGNSA. V gave up 5 bases and J gave up 8 bases; unmatched junction bases: 6. This CDR3 reads CASSQGQGIYEQFF. The CDR3 DNA sequence: TGTGCCAGCAGCCAGGGACAGGGGATCTATGAGCAGTTCTTC.

V gene TRBV4-2 combines with J gene TRBJ2-1; D possibly uses TRBD1 or TRBD2 (5 bases each). V was shortened by 1 base and J by 5 bases, with 18 bases between the two germline ends. CDR1 is LGHNA, CDR2 YNFKEQ, per germline. The CDR3 is made up of 17 amino acids. For the CDR3, the DNA is TGTGCCAGCAGCCAAGTAATTGCACGGGGCGCCAACAATGAGCAGTTCTTC. Amino acids: CASSQVIARGANNEQFF.

This sequence joins TRBV6-5 and TRBJ2-2; 10 bases match TRBD1. The germline gives CDR1 MNHEY, CDR2 SVGAGI. Trimming cost V 6 bases and J 3 bases; bases outside gene matches: 7. This CDR3 contains 16 residues. The CDR3 loop is CASSQGQGTYTGELFF. CDR3 DNA sequence: TGTGCCAGCAGCCAGGGACAGGGGACATACACCGGGGAGCTGTTTTTT.

This clonotype was picked up many times. The CDR3 DNA reads TGTGCCAGCAGTTACAGGGGCGACGGGAACTATGGCTACACCTTC. It yields the protein CASSYRGDGNYGYTF. V usage is TRBV6-5 and J usage is TRBJ1-2; possibly TRBD1 for D (5 bases). This CDR3 spans 15 amino acids. Trimming took 2 bases from V and 2 from J, leaving 12 bases between them. Germline values: CDR1 MNHEY, CDR2 SVGAGI.

This clonotype showed up just a few times. V usage is TRBV21-1 and J usage is TRBJ1-4; TRBD1 is the table's D call, not checked against the DNA. TRBV21-1 is a pseudogene locus. The CDR3 loop spans 18 amino acids. As DNA, the CDR3 is TGTGCCAGCAGCACCGGGGGTAAGATATCCCCCCGGAGAAAAAAACTGTTTTTT. Translating gives CASSTGGKISPRRKKLFF.

The gene calls are TRBV6-1 and TRBJ2-3, with D perhaps TRBD1 (6 bases). The CDR3 has 15 amino acids. Per germline, CDR1 MNHNS and CDR2 SASEGT. V was shortened by 2 bases and J by 5 bases, with 14 bases between the two germline ends. The CDR3 DNA is TGTGCCAGCAGTGAATGGTGGGGGCCGGGAGATACGCAGTATTTT. It encodes CASSEWWGPGDTQYF.

The chain employs TRBV28 and TRBJ2-7; D unclear. Germline V gene sequence: CDR1 MDHEN, CDR2 SYDVKM. V was pared by 7 bases and J by 6 bases, with 19 bases between. This CDR3 is built from 14 residues. The CDR3 is CASKYREAGSEQYF. CDR3 DNA: TGTGCCAGCAAGTACAGAGAGGCCGGTTCCGAGCAGTACTTC.